The next 9 T cell receptor beta chains were all read from a single sample in a study of CD8 T cells in Susac syndrome. The RNA input was about 0.5 to 1 ug, and it was reverse transcribed with random hexamers. MiXCR was run by TCRdb on the immunoSEQ multiplex PCR reads, yielding one entry per CDR3 protein. The sample consists of 180,000 or so distinct CDR3 sequences, around 94% of them appearing once. Sequenced input: CD4+ T cells from PBMCs. The receptors derive from a human donor in good health.

V is TRBV9 and J is TRBJ1-6, with TRBD1 matching over 10 bases. This CDR3 is built from 16 residues. Germline values: CDR1 SGDLS, CDR2 YYNGEE. The V segment lost 5 bases and the J segment 0 bases; nucleotides outside the gene matches: 2. CDR3 nucleotides: TGTGCCAGCAGGGGACAGGGGAGCTCCTATAATTCACCCCTCCACTTT. Encoded protein: CASRGQGSSYNSPLHF.

The CDR3: CASSRKTGTSGDNEQFF. The CDR3 DNA sequence: TGTGCCAGCAGCCGAAAAACCGGGACTAGCGGGGACAATGAGCAGTTCTTC. The V call is TRBV4-2, the J call TRBJ2-1, with 13 bases that match TRBD2. Trimming cost V 4 bases and J 5 bases; bases outside gene matches: 8. The CDR3 totals 17 residues. Germline CDR1 LGHNA, CDR2 YNFKEQ.

The chain uses TRBV5-4 and TRBJ2-5; possible D gene TRBD1, 6 bases. The CDR3 consists of 13 residues. In germline, CDR1 is SGHNT, CDR2 YYREEE (reference sequence). Deletions cut 4 bases from V and 5 bases from J, with 12 bases between. CDR3 sequence reads: CASSRDNLETQYF. The CDR3 DNA is TGTGCCAGCAGCCGGGACAACCTGGAGACCCAGTACTTC.

V and J are TRBV3-1 and TRBJ2-7; possible D gene TRBD1, 6 bases. V lost 4 bases, J lost 4 bases, and 11 bases lay in between. The CDR3 covers 13 residues. Germline V gene sequence: CDR1 LGHDT, CDR2 YNNKEL (reference sequence). CDR3 nucleotide sequence: TGTGCCAGCAGCCTCGTCAGGGGATACGAGCAGTACTTC. The encoded protein is CASSLVRGYEQYF.

The genes are TRBV20-1 and TRBJ2-7; 13 positions match TRBD2. V was clipped by 4 bases and J by 2 bases; unmatched bases: 5. The CDR3 sequence is 15 residues long. In germline, CDR1 is DFQATT, CDR2 SNEGSKA (reference sequence). This chain's CDR3 is CSAKGGLAGAYEQYF. Written as DNA, the CDR3 is TGCAGTGCTAAAGGTGGACTAGCGGGGGCCTACGAGCAGTACTTC.

This clonotype was observed a handful of times. This chain connects TRBV20-1 to TRBJ1-2; perhaps TRBD1 as D (5 bases). Trimming removed 5 bases from V and 4 bases from J, with 8 bases in between. Germline lookup yields CDR1 DFQATT and CDR2 SNEGSKA (reference sequence). This CDR3 has 11 residues. The CDR3 region has the DNA TGCAGTGCTCGCACAGGCTATGGCTACACCTTC. It encodes CSARTGYGYTF.

The J gene is TRBJ2-5, the V gene TRBV7-2, with D possibly being TRBD2 (5 bases). V dropped 4 bases and J dropped 1 base, with 13 bases sitting between them. There are 15 residues in the CDR3. CDR1 and CDR2 from the germline V gene are SGHTA and FQGNSA. CDR3 bases: TGTGCCAGCAGCTCAACGGGTCTAGCCCAAGAGACCCAGTACTTC. Residues: CASSSTGLAQETQYF.

The chain carries TRBV2 and TRBJ2-7, with a weak D call TRBD1 (6 bases). The germline gives CDR1 SNHLY, CDR2 FYNNEI. CDR3 length: 13 amino acids. V gave up 8 bases and J gave up 0 bases, with 11 bases separating them. CDR3 nucleotides: TGTGCCAGCTCAAGACAGGTCTCCTACGAGCAGTACTTC. It yields the protein CASSRQVSYEQYF.

This chain links TRBV5-1 with TRBJ1-2; D unresolved. V dropped 3 bases and J dropped 2 bases, with 8 bases sitting between them. This CDR3 has 13 residues. Looked up from germline, CDR1 is SGHRS and CDR2 is YFSETQ. CDR3 nucleotide sequence: TGCGCCAGCAGCTCTGAGGGAAACTATGGCTACACCTTC. Protein: CASSSEGNYGYTF.